This T cell receptor beta chain was sequenced for a study of spatial heterogeneity in lung cancer. Whole-study context: A unique TCR and UMI combination showed up more than ten times in raw reads, on average. Whole-study findings and limits: At tumor resection, ubiquitous expanded TCRs were detected in blood more often than later.

This sample's time point: sample taken at primary tumor resection. No cells were sorted before sequencing. The whole RNA sequenced was extracted from tumor, nontumor lung or frozen PBMC. Samples were donated by 72 untreated early-stage non-small cell lung cancer patients. Every individual TCR cDNA molecule carried its own unique molecular identifier, which allowed correction of PCR and sequencing errors. Using its own MiXCR run on the 5' RACE reads, TCRdb lists one record per CDR3 protein. The sample has tens of thousands of distinct CDR3 sequences, 15% to 25% seen once. About this clonotype: Its antigen is unidentified.

V was clipped by 1 base and J by 8 bases, with 12 bases between them. CDR3 length: 14 residues. Per the germline V gene, CDR1 is SEHNR and CDR2 is FQNEAQ (reference sequence). Sequencing used PBMCs, obtained at surgery. The chain employs TRBV7-9 and TRBJ1-5, with a weak D call TRBD1 (5 bases). The clonotype comes from a male donor with early-stage non-small cell lung cancer. CDR3 amino acids: CASSLGAGEEPQHF. CDR3 nucleotides: TGTGCCAGCAGCTTAGGGGCGGGGGAAGAGCCCCAGCATTTT.